A selection of T cell receptor beta chains follows, all from one sample in a study of blood T cell repertoires in COVID-19. The table came from immunoSEQ multiplex PCR; TCRdb's copy has only in-frame clones and leaves some out. The table lists about 180,000 clones, about 85% of them singletons. Sequencing used peripheral blood. These receptors were obtained from a woman of 80 years or more with acute or convalescent COVID-19. Each CDR3 is given with its conserved first and last residue. Size tells how often a clone was seen (once, few, many) or the class of an expanded clone, and some rows leave it out.

TRBJ1-2 once TRBV7-2 CASSLGGPGDGYTF
TRBJ1-2 . TRBV11-2 CASGTSEYGYTF
TRBJ1-5 . TRBV3-1/TRBV3-2 CASSQAGQSNQPQHF
TRBJ2-3 . TRBV13 CASSLATADTQYF
TRBJ1-2 once TRBV18 CASSQDVAEPYGYTF
TRBJ1-2 . TRBV5-1 CASSPAGYGYTF
TRBJ2-7 . TRBV19 CASSKQGAVYEQYF
TRBJ2-3 . TRBV9 CASSVGGGASDTQYF
TRBJ1-6 . TRBV23-1 CASSQRSGIRGSPLHF
TRBJ1-5 . TRBV5-1 CASSLDVGGDQPQHF
TRBJ2-7 . TRBV5-1 CASSLGPGTGAYEQYF
TRBJ2-7 . TRBV7-7 CARAAFGRMHEQYF
TRBJ2-3 . TRBV6-5 CASSYSSGGAQYF
TRBJ2-4 once TRBV15 CATSRGEGGIKNIQYF
TRBJ1-4 . TRBV5-1 CASSLGSATNEKLFF